This T cell receptor beta chain was identified in a study of blood T cell repertoires in COVID-19. In the study overall: Sites across the United States, Italy and Spain contributed samples from acute and convalescent COVID-19. Sample material is recorded as cDNA or gDNA derived from T cells, B-cell-depleted T cells, or PBMCs.

Authors' analysis steps: Amplifying reference gene primers gave estimates of nucleated cell counts. TCRdb keeps only in-frame clones here, not all; method: immunoSEQ multiplex PCR. The DNA gave D and trimming, while V, J and clone size come from that table. The sample contains some 75,000 clones, around 80% of which appear only once. Sequencing was done on a sample of peripheral blood. This receptor was obtained from a woman of 80 years or more with active or convalescent COVID-19.

The CDR3: CASRGDNEKLFF. CDR3 nucleotide sequence: TGTGCCAGCAGGGGCGATAATGAAAAACTGTTTTTT. This chain joins TRBV6-5 and TRBJ1-4; D uncertain. Between the trimmed V and J ends, which lost 6 bases and 4 bases, there was a span of 6 bases. The CDR3 totals 12 residues. From germline, CDR1 is MNHEY and CDR2 SVGAGI.